This entry lists 22 T cell receptor beta chains sequenced from one sample in a study of neurological immune-mediated disorders. TCRdb reprocessed the 5' RACE reads via MiXCR and lists one record per CDR3 protein. Among about 81,000 distinct CDR3 sequences, approximately 4.3% were seen once, and the ten largest hold 4.5% to 6%. The time point denotes: longitudinal time-point 3. Sequenced sample: PBMCs. These receptors were obtained from a woman aged 60-75 years with multiple sclerosis.

This clonotype was counted at least ten times. This chain connects TRBV5-1 to TRBJ2-7, with 13 bases identical to TRBD2. The germline V gene encodes CDR1 SGHRS and CDR2 YFSETQ. The CDR3 extends over 15 amino acids. The V and J ends lost 4 bases and 5 bases, in that order; junction bases with no gene match: 6. CDR3 loop: CASSPWTSGGDEQYF. The CDR3 DNA sequence: TGCGCCAGCAGCCCGTGGACTAGCGGGGGCGACGAGCAGTACTTC.

This clonotype appeared many times. V and J are TRBV2 and TRBJ2-7; no definite D call. The germline V gene has CDR1 SNHLY and CDR2 FYNNEI. The ends were cut back, 2 bases at V and 8 bases at J, with 7 bases in the middle. The CDR3 loop spans 11 amino acids. In nucleotides, the CDR3 is TGTGCCAGCAGTGAAACGCAGCAGCAGTACTTC. Residues: CASSETQQQYF.

This clonotype was seen many times. The chain is built from TRBV18 and TRBJ1-2; 7 bases align to TRBD1. The germline V gene has CDR1 KGHSH and CDR2 LQKENI. CDR3 length: 13 amino acids. Trimming at V came to 3 bases and at J to 8 bases, leaving 6 bases not matched to a gene. CDR3 nucleotides: TGTGCCAGCTCACCTGAGACAGGGCAAGGCTACACCTTC. It codes for CASSPETGQGYTF.

There are many counts of this clonotype. The V call is TRBV5-6, the J call TRBJ2-3, with TRBD1 as a possible D gene (6 bases). The CDR3 contains 16 residues. Per germline, CDR1 SGHDT and CDR2 YYEEEE. V shed 4 bases and J shed 6 bases, with 21 bases lying between them. CDR3 sequence (DNA): TGTGCCAGCAGCGCACGCCCGGGGACAACGAAGGATACGCAGTATTTT. The encoded protein is CASSARPGTTKDTQYF.

This clonotype was counted ten times or more. This chain joins TRBV7-2 and TRBJ2-1; D could derive from TRBD1 or TRBD2 (5 bases each). The length of the CDR3 is 15 residues. The V gene's germline CDR1 is SGHTA and CDR2 FQGNSA. With 2 bases removed from V and 4 bases from J, the gap between germline ends came to 12 bases. The CDR3 bases are TGTGCCAGCAGCTTATCCGGGACGGCGTACAATGAGCAGTTCTTC. It encodes CASSLSGTAYNEQFF. Combining the CDR3 with reference TRBV7-2 and TRBJ2-1 gives the whole variable domain GAGVSQSPSNKVTEKGKDVELRCDPISGHTALYWYRQSLGQGLEFLIYFQGNSAPDKSGLPSDRFSAERTGGSVSTLTIQRTQQEDSAVYLCASSLSGTAYNEQFFGPGTRLTVL.

This clonotype appeared many times. The chain links TRBV27 to TRBJ2-7, with D unresolved. CDR3 length: 15 amino acids. V was cut by 2 bases and J by 0 bases, with 11 bases left in between. The germline gives CDR1 MNHEY, CDR2 SMNVEV (reference sequence). The DNA for the CDR3 is TGTGCCAGCAGTTTACAGTTAGTAAGCTCCTACGAGCAGTACTTC. The encoded protein is CASSLQLVSSYEQYF.

This clonotype appeared many times. This sequence joins TRBV5-5 and TRBJ2-7; tentative D call: TRBD2 (5 bases). V lost 0 bases, J lost 0 bases, and 10 bases lay in between. The CDR3 sequence is 15 residues long. Germline assignment: CDR1 SGHKS and CDR2 YYEKEE (reference sequence). This CDR3 is CASSLETGISYEQYF. The DNA for the CDR3 is TGTGCCAGCAGCTTGGAGACGGGGATCTCCTACGAGCAGTACTTC.

This clonotype was observed at least ten times. The chain has TRBV6-1 and TRBJ1-2; D is perhaps TRBD1 (6 bases). The V gene's germline CDR1 is MNHNS and CDR2 SASEGT. The CDR3 has 10 residues. Trimming shortened V by 10 bases and J by 13 bases, and 16 bases separated the two germline ends. DNA for the CDR3: TGTGCCACCGTCGGGGGCGACGGCACCTTC. The encoded protein is CATVGGDGTF.

This clonotype appeared many times. J is TRBJ2-1 and V is TRBV30, with TRBD2 matching 9 bases. J lost 4 bases, V lost 1 base, and 5 bases had no gene match. The CDR3 is 15 amino acids. In germline, CDR1 is GTSNPN, CDR2 SVGIG (reference sequence). The CDR3 loop reads CAWSAGRGGYNEQFF. In DNA, the CDR3 is TGTGCCTGGAGTGCTGGGCGGGGGGGATACAATGAGCAGTTCTTC.

This clonotype occurred many times. The V gene is TRBV21-1, the J gene TRBJ2-2; the tabulated D call, TRBD2, remains unverified against the DNA. TRBV21-1 is a pseudogene locus. There are 15 residues in the CDR3. The CDR3 protein is CASSKRGGRTGELFF. The DNA for the CDR3 is TGTGCCAGCAGCAAACGTGGGGGGAGGACCGGGGAGCTGTTTTTT.

Ten or more counts support this clonotype. Sequence at one end of the junction differs from germline and may be a read error. The chain uses TRBV27 and TRBJ1-1; D gene ambiguous. From germline, CDR1 is MNHEY and CDR2 SMNVEV (reference sequence). The CDR3 is 16 residues long. CDR3 residues: CASSLSMATPNTEAFF. As DNA, the CDR3 is TGTGCCAGCAGCTTATCGATGGCGACACCCAACACTGAAGCTTTCTTT.

This clonotype was counted at least ten times. The chain combines TRBV5-1 with TRBJ2-2; possibly TRBD1 or TRBD2 for D (5 bases each). CDR3 length: 14 residues. Germline loops: CDR1 SGHRS, CDR2 YFSETQ. V dropped 4 bases and J dropped 6 bases, with 13 bases sitting between them. The CDR3 DNA sequence: TGCGCCAGCAGCCCACGGGGCGCAGCCGGGGAGCTGTTTTTT. Amino acid sequence: CASSPRGAAGELFF.

This clonotype was detected many times. Sequence at one end of the junction differs from germline and may be a read error. The chain employs TRBV20-1 and TRBJ2-1; 8 positions match TRBD2. In germline, CDR1 is DFQATT, CDR2 SNEGSKA (reference sequence). The CDR3 runs to 13 residues. CDR3 bases: TGCAGTGCTAGAGATCGGACTAGCAGATCGCTGTCCTTC. Translation: CSARDRTSRSLSF.

In this sample, this clonotype turned up many times. The rearrangement links TRBV7-7 to TRBJ2-3; D uncertain. CDR3 length: 12 amino acids. The V end lost 4 bases, the J end lost 6 bases, and 8 bases lay between the germline ends. Looked up from germline, CDR1 is SSHAT and CDR2 is FNYEAQ (reference sequence). CDR3 nucleotide sequence: TGTGCCAGCAGCTCGGGTGGTGATACGCAGTATTTT. Translated, it gives CASSSGGDTQYF.

This clonotype came up many times. V and J are TRBV7-2 and TRBJ2-5; 10 bases align to TRBD1. Germline V CDR1 and CDR2: SGHTA, FQGNSA. The CDR3 length is 16 residues. Unmatched junction bases numbered 11, after V lost 5 bases and J lost 5 bases. CDR3 loop: CASSRIGTGAVETQYF. CDR3 coding DNA: TGTGCCAGCAGCAGGATCGGGACAGGGGCCGTTGAGACCCAGTACTTC. Looking up the rest from reference TRBV7-2 and TRBJ2-5 gives the full variable domain: GAGVSQSPSNKVTEKGKDVELRCDPISGHTALYWYRQSLGQGLEFLIYFQGNSAPDKSGLPSDRFSAERTGGSVSTLTIQRTQQEDSAVYLCASSRIGTGAVETQYFGPGTRLLVL.

This clonotype was seen at least ten times. CDR3 DNA sequence: TGTGCCAGCAGCCAGAAGACTAGAGGCACCGGGGAGCTGTTTTTT. The encoded protein is CASSQKTRGTGELFF. The V gene is TRBV3-1, the J gene TRBJ2-2; D possibly corresponds to TRBD2 (6 bases). The CDR3 loop spans 15 amino acids. Germline V gene data show CDR1 as LGHDT and CDR2 as YNNKEL (reference sequence). V shed 3 bases and J shed 4 bases, with 12 bases lying between them.

Many counts were recorded for this clonotype. The chain joins TRBV2 to TRBJ1-3; D is ambiguous. Germline-derived CDR1 and CDR2 are SNHLY and FYNNEI. The length of the CDR3 is 14 residues. Trimming removed 6 bases from V and 2 bases from J, with 11 bases in between. The CDR3 loop is CASRHGRPGNTIYF. The CDR3 DNA reads as TGTGCCAGCAGACACGGGAGGCCTGGAAACACCATATATTTT.

This clonotype has ten or more counts. The chain carries TRBV14 and TRBJ2-7; 8 nucleotides align to TRBD1. CDR3 length equals 16 residues. The germline CDR1 and CDR2 sequences are SGHDN and FVKESK. V lost 1 base and J lost 4; bases outside the gene matches: 9. The CDR3 reads CASSQVAGTGEYEQYF. The CDR3 nucleotides are TGTGCCAGCAGCCAAGTAGCCGGGACAGGAGAATACGAGCAGTACTTC. Variable domain in full (rest from reference TRBV14 and TRBJ2-7): EAGVTQFPSHSVIEKGQTVTLRCDPISGHDNLYWYRRVMGKEIKFLLHFVKESKQDESGMPNNRFLAERTGGTYSTLKVQPAELEDSGVYFCASSQVAGTGEYEQYFGPGTRLTVT.

This clonotype was observed many times. The J gene is TRBJ2-5, the V gene TRBV7-8; D not resolved. Germline CDR1 SGHVS, CDR2 FQNEAQ. The CDR3 has 14 residues. V lost 5 bases, J lost 5 bases, and 15 bases lay in between. The DNA for the CDR3 is TGTGCCAGCAGCCCAGAGGCGCTTGAGGAGACCCAGTACTTC. It yields the protein CASSPEALEETQYF. Complete variable domain (other parts from reference TRBV7-8 and TRBJ2-5): GAGVSQSPRYKVAKRGQDVALRCDPISGHVSLFWYQQALGQGPEFLTYFQNEAQLDKSGLPSDRFFAERPEGSVSTLKIQRTQQEDSAVYLCASSPEALEETQYFGPGTRLLVL.

This clonotype was counted ten times or more. The CDR3 bases are TGTGCCAGCAGCTTAAGGGGTTTTGATTCACCCCTCCACTTT. Protein: CASSLRGFDSPLHF. The gene calls are TRBV7-2 and TRBJ1-6; tentatively, D is TRBD1 (5 bases). The germline V and J ends were trimmed by 2 bases and 8 bases, with 10 bases remaining between them. Germline CDR1 SGHTA, CDR2 FQGNSA. This CDR3 region has 14 residues.

This clonotype has ten or more counts. The rearrangement joins TRBV6-5 to TRBJ2-5; 9 bases line up with TRBD1. The CDR3 contains 14 residues. The germline CDR1 and CDR2 sequences are MNHEY and SVGAGI. The V and J ends lost 6 bases and 4 bases, in that order; junction bases with no gene match: 6. CDR3 amino acids: CASSRDRVLETQYF. For the CDR3, the DNA is TGTGCCAGCAGCAGGGACAGGGTGTTAGAGACCCAGTACTTC.

In its sample, this clonotype was seen a few times. V usage is TRBV4-1 and J usage is TRBJ1-3, with a weak D call TRBD1 (5 bases). The ends were cut back, 2 bases at V and 3 bases at J, with 17 bases in the middle. This CDR3 spans 17 amino acids. CDR1 and CDR2 (germline): MGHRA, YSYEKL. The CDR3 region is CASSQQPGGVGGNTIYF. The CDR3 nucleotides read TGCGCCAGCAGCCAACAGCCAGGAGGGGTAGGTGGAAACACCATATATTTT.